The rows below give T cell receptor beta chains drawn from one sample of a study of OX40 agonist ivuxolimab in advanced cancers. The data were produced by immunoSEQ multiplex PCR, yet TCRdb's version contains in-frame clones alone and is incomplete. Of 30,000 to 45,000 clones detected, about 70% appear once; the ten largest clones hold under 20%. The input for sequencing was CD4+ or CD8+ T cells sorted from blood, taken in a trial of the OX40 agonist ivuxolimab. These receptors all stem from an adult with an advanced solid tumor such as melanoma, head and neck, liver or kidney cancer. Each CDR3 is given with its conserved first and last residue. A D gene is named only where the DNA matches it firmly. Size tells how often a clone was seen (once, few, many) or the class of an expanded clone, and some rows leave it out.

CDR3 protein: CASSMGDGDYEQYF; CDR3 DNA: TGTGCCAGTAGTATGGGGGACGGAGACTACGAGCAGTACTTC; V gene: TRBV19; J gene: TRBJ2-7; clone size: .; D gene: .
CDR3 protein: CASSHPRSGNTIYF; CDR3 DNA: TGCGCCAGCAGCCATCCCCGCTCTGGAAACACCATATATTTT; V gene: TRBV4-1; J gene: TRBJ1-3; clone size: .; D gene: .
CDR3 protein: CASSTTRGQAAGYTF; CDR3 DNA: TGTGCCAGTAGTACCACTCGGGGACAGGCGGCTGGCTACACCTTC; V gene: TRBV19; J gene: TRBJ1-2; clone size: .; D gene: TRBD1
CDR3 protein: CASRAHGKGRGDSPLHF; CDR3 DNA: TGCGCCAGCAGGGCTCATGGGAAGGGGAGAGGGGATTCACCCCTCCACTTT; V gene: TRBV10-2; J gene: TRBJ1-6; clone size: .; D gene: .
CDR3 protein: CANTPGQPQHF; CDR3 DNA: TGTGCCAATACCCCCGGGCAGCCCCAGCATTTT; V gene: TRBV19; J gene: TRBJ1-5; clone size: .; D gene: .
CDR3 protein: CASISIAGNTIYF; CDR3 DNA: TGTGCCAGTATCAGCATTGCTGGAAACACCATATATTTT; V gene: TRBV19; J gene: TRBJ1-3; clone size: .; D gene: .
CDR3 protein: CASSLRTDPAFF; CDR3 DNA: TGTGCCAGCTCACTAAGGACAGATCCTGCTTTCTTT; V gene: TRBV18; J gene: TRBJ1-1; clone size: .; D gene: .
CDR3 protein: CASSGAGGAWEQYF; CDR3 DNA: TGTGCCAGCTCGGGGGCAGGGGGCGCGTGGGAGCAGTACTTC; V gene: TRBV27; J gene: TRBJ2-7; clone size: .; D gene: TRBD1
CDR3 protein: CASSFLAEGGRHNEQFF; CDR3 DNA: TGTGCCAGCAGTTTTCTAGCGGAGGGGGGCCGGCACAATGAGCAGTTCTTC; V gene: TRBV27; J gene: TRBJ2-1; clone size: .; D gene: .
CDR3 protein: CASSLTTYSGNTIYF; CDR3 DNA: TGTGCCAGCAGCTTAACCACTTACTCTGGAAACACCATATATTTT; V gene: TRBV7-7; J gene: TRBJ1-3; clone size: .; D gene: .
CDR3 protein: CASRRTQGAGTGELFF; CDR3 DNA: TGTGCCAGCAGACGTACACAGGGGGCGGGCACCGGGGAGCTGTTTTTT; V gene: TRBV27; J gene: TRBJ2-2; clone size: .; D gene: TRBD1
CDR3 protein: CASSLGTVQETQYF; CDR3 DNA: TGTGCCAGCAGCTTAGGGACAGTCCAAGAGACCCAGTACTTC; V gene: TRBV13; J gene: TRBJ2-5; clone size: once; D gene: .
CDR3 protein: CASSINNEQFF; CDR3 DNA: TGTGCCAGCTCAATTAACAATGAGCAGTTCTTC; V gene: TRBV18; J gene: TRBJ2-1; clone size: .; D gene: .
CDR3 protein: CASSEQGYTQYF; CDR3 DNA: TGTGCCAGCAGTGAACAGGGCTATACGCAGTATTTT; V gene: TRBV2; J gene: TRBJ2-3; clone size: few; D gene: .
CDR3 protein: CASSMDGKLFF; CDR3 DNA: TGCGCCAGCAGCATGGACGGGAAACTGTTTTTT; V gene: TRBV5-1; J gene: TRBJ1-4; clone size: .; D gene: .
CDR3 protein: CASSSGAANPTDTQYF; CDR3 DNA: TGTGCCAGCAGTTCAGGGGCCGCTAATCCCACAGATACGCAGTATTTT; V gene: TRBV28; J gene: TRBJ2-3; clone size: .; D gene: .
CDR3 protein: CAITEQGQVAGELFF; CDR3 DNA: TGTGCCATCACCGAGCAGGGGCAGGTCGCCGGGGAGCTGTTTTTT; V gene: TRBV10-3; J gene: TRBJ2-2; clone size: .; D gene: .
CDR3 protein: CASSIQQGDGSPLHF; CDR3 DNA: TGTGCCAGTAGTATCCAACAGGGAGACGGTTCACCCCTCCACTTT; V gene: TRBV19; J gene: TRBJ1-6; clone size: .; D gene: .
CDR3 protein: CASSLVGESNQPQHF; CDR3 DNA: TGTGCCAGCAGCTTAGTCGGGGAAAGCAATCAGCCCCAGCATTTT; V gene: TRBV7-2; J gene: TRBJ1-5; clone size: .; D gene: .
CDR3 protein: CASSLPTYEQYF; CDR3 DNA: TGTGCCAGCAGCTTGCCCACCTACGAGCAGTACTTC; V gene: TRBV7-9; J gene: TRBJ2-7; clone size: .; D gene: .
CDR3 protein: CASSFGGQFDTEAFF; CDR3 DNA: TGTGCCAGCAGTTTCGGGGGACAATTCGACACTGAAGCTTTCTTT; V gene: TRBV28; J gene: TRBJ1-1; clone size: .; D gene: .
CDR3 protein: CASSQGTGMSAPLHF; CDR3 DNA: TGTGCCAGCAGCCAGGGGACAGGGATGAGTGCACCCCTCCACTTT; V gene: TRBV11-2; J gene: TRBJ1-6; clone size: few; D gene: TRBD1
CDR3 protein: CASSISTGIGYTF; CDR3 DNA: TGTGCCAGTAGTATATCTACAGGGATCGGCTACACCTTC; V gene: TRBV19; J gene: TRBJ1-2; clone size: .; D gene: .
CDR3 protein: CASSFTQGQWAFF; CDR3 DNA: TGTGCCAGCAGCTTTACCCAGGGCCAGTGGGCTTTCTTT; V gene: TRBV7-9; J gene: TRBJ1-1; clone size: .; D gene: .
CDR3 protein: CASSQQGAGNQPQHF; CDR3 DNA: TGTGCCAGCAGTCAACAGGGGGCGGGAAATCAGCCCCAGCATTTT; V gene: TRBV6-1; J gene: TRBJ1-5; clone size: .; D gene: TRBD1
CDR3 protein: CASSSGDRVHHEQYF; CDR3 DNA: TGTGCCAGCAGCTCCGGGGACAGGGTACACCACGAGCAGTACTTC; V gene: TRBV9; J gene: TRBJ2-7; clone size: .; D gene: TRBD1
CDR3 protein: CASKTGGSTDTQYF; CDR3 DNA: TGTGCCAGCAAAACAGGGGGCTCCACAGATACGCAGTATTTT; V gene: TRBV28; J gene: TRBJ2-3; clone size: .; D gene: TRBD1
CDR3 protein: CASRSYSTDTQYF; CDR3 DNA: TGTGCCAGTAGGTCTTATAGCACAGATACGCAGTATTTT; V gene: TRBV19; J gene: TRBJ2-3; clone size: medium-sized; D gene: .